Each of the 23 T cell receptor beta chains below was sequenced from the same sample in a study of CD8 T cells in Susac syndrome (dated by TCRdb to between 2019 and 2020). The library was built by means of the immunoSEQ multiplex PCR assay. RNA was extracted with the RNeasy kit and roughly 0.5 to 1 ug was reverse transcribed using random hexamers. The public reads were reanalyzed by TCRdb: fastp trimming at Q25, MiXCR alignment, in-frame beta chains only. Duplicate CDR3 protein sequences are folded into a single record with the most common DNA and genes. The sample yields around 140,000 distinct CDR3 sequences; less than 95% were counted once. The ten top clones hold less than 0.095% of the sample. Material: CD4+ T cells from PBMCs. These receptors came from a human donor in good health.

This clonotype was seen only once. The CDR3 protein is CASSFGAGQYF. The DNA of the CDR3 is TGTGCCAGCAGCTTCGGAGCGGGGCAGTACTTC. The chain has TRBV7-9 and TRBJ2-7, with D perhaps TRBD2 (6 bases). The CDR3 totals 11 residues. V was cut by 3 bases and J by 9 bases, with 9 bases left in between. CDR1 and CDR2 from the germline V gene are SEHNR and FQNEAQ (reference sequence).

The genes are TRBV28 and TRBJ2-1, with D unresolved. The V and J ends lost 7 bases and 3 bases respectively, with 19 bases between them. This CDR3 is 16 amino acids long. From germline, CDR1 is MDHEN and CDR2 SYDVKM. In DNA form, the CDR3 reads TGTGCCAGCATTCGGGCTAGTCCTGATAACTACAATGAGCAGTTCTTC. Translating gives CASIRASPDNYNEQFF.

The chain uses TRBV27 and TRBJ2-7, with D perhaps matching TRBD1 (5 bases). Trimming stripped 6 bases from V and 0 bases from J, with 18 bases between. The CDR3 runs 16 residues. CDR1 is MNHEY and CDR2 is SMNVEV in the germline V gene (reference sequence). CDR3 coding DNA: TGTGCCAGCAGGGGGTGGGGCCATTCGAGCTCCTACGAGCAGTACTTC. Amino acids: CASRGWGHSSSYEQYF.

This chain uses TRBV18 with TRBJ2-3, with D maybe TRBD1 (6 bases). The length of the CDR3 is 16 residues. V lost 0 bases to trimming and J lost 0 bases, with 10 bases between them. Germline CDR1 and CDR2: KGHSH and LQKENI. CDR3 nucleotides: TGTGCCAGCTCACCACCTAACAGGGCGAGCACAGATACGCAGTATTTT. Amino acid sequence: CASSPPNRASTDTQYF.

The V and J genes are TRBV28 and TRBJ1-1, with 12 bases aligning to TRBD1. Unmatched junction bases numbered 6, after V lost 3 bases and J lost 7 bases. Germline values: CDR1 MDHEN, CDR2 SYDVKM. The CDR3 runs to 15 residues. CDR3 residues: CASSLPGQGAGEAFF. CDR3 coding DNA: TGTGCCAGCAGTTTGCCGGGACAGGGGGCCGGTGAAGCTTTCTTT.

The rearrangement joins TRBV18 to TRBJ2-5; TRBD1 matches at 7 bases. Germline assignment: CDR1 KGHSH and CDR2 LQKENI. The CDR3 extends over 14 amino acids. After removal of 2 bases from V and 5 bases from J, the junction contained 5 bases not matched to a gene. The CDR3 loop is CASSPSTGFETQYF. CDR3 DNA: TGTGCCAGCTCACCATCGACAGGGTTTGAGACCCAGTACTTC.

The chain recombines TRBV30 with TRBJ2-1; 8 nucleotides agree with TRBD2. This CDR3 has 11 amino acids. Losses at the gene ends were 4 bases for V and 11 bases for J; bases not matched to a gene: 4. Per the germline V gene, CDR1 is GTSNPN and CDR2 is SVGIG (reference sequence). The chain's CDR3 is CAWISGAQQFF. The CDR3 DNA follows: TGTGCCTGGATTAGCGGGGCACAGCAGTTCTTC. Filled out from reference TRBV30 and TRBJ2-1, the complete variable domain reads SQTIHQWPATLVQPVGSPLSLECTVEGTSNPNLYWYRQAAGRGLQLLFYSVGIGQISSEVPQNLSASRPQDRQFILSSKKLLLSDSGFYLCAWISGAQQFFGPGTRLTVL.

The J gene is TRBJ2-7, the V gene TRBV3-1; D is unresolved. CDR1 is LGHDT, CDR2 YNNKEL, per germline (reference sequence). This CDR3 is built from 15 residues. V was shortened by 6 bases and J by 6 bases, with 21 bases between the two germline ends. CDR3 nucleotides: TGTGCCAGCAGTTCTCCCCAGGCCCTCTGGGGCGAGCAGTACTTC. Translated: CASSSPQALWGEQYF.

This clonotype has just one count. V gene TRBV7-3 combines with J gene TRBJ2-3; possibly TRBD2 for D (6 bases). CDR3 length: 15 amino acids. The V end lost 5 bases, the J end lost 6 bases, and 18 bases lay between the germline ends. Germline V gene lookup returns CDR1 SGHTA and CDR2 FQGTGA. The CDR3 spells CASSPRGGGGDTQYF. Written as DNA, the CDR3 is TGTGCCAGCAGCCCCCGGGGAGGAGGTGGTGATACGCAGTATTTT.

The V call is TRBV7-2, the J call TRBJ2-2; 8 bases map to TRBD2. CDR1 and CDR2 (germline): SGHTA, FQGNSA. The CDR3 runs to 16 residues. With V trimmed by 2 bases and J by 4 bases, 6 bases remained unmatched. The CDR3 protein is CASSLTGGLVTGELFF. The CDR3 nucleotides read TGTGCCAGCAGCTTAACGGGAGGGTTGGTCACCGGGGAGCTGTTTTTT.

Written as DNA, the CDR3 is TGTGCCAGCAGCTTAGGGGCGGGGAGTTTTTCCAATCAGCCCCAGCATTTT. Protein product: CASSLGAGSFSNQPQHF. This chain links TRBV7-2 with TRBJ1-5; no clear D. The V and J ends lost 1 base and 3 bases respectively, with 16 bases between them. The CDR3 is 17 residues long. Germline-derived CDR1 and CDR2 are SGHTA and FQGNSA.

The CDR3 reads CASSLGARDYEQYF. CDR3 sequence (DNA): TGTGCCAGCAGTTTAGGGGCCAGGGATTACGAGCAGTACTTC. The chain joins TRBV27 to TRBJ2-7; weak D call: TRBD1 (5 bases). The V gene lost 2 bases and the J gene lost 4 bases, with 12 bases spanning the gap. CDR1 and CDR2 (germline): MNHEY, SMNVEV (reference sequence). This CDR3 region has 14 residues.

As concerns this clonotype: One end of the junction is discordant with germline, which a read error may explain. The rearrangement joins TRBV7-7 to TRBJ2-1; TRBD2 aligns across 10 bases. This CDR3 region has 15 residues. Germline V gene data show CDR1 as SSHAT and CDR2 as FNYEAQ (reference sequence). CDR3 protein: CASSSTSGMSNEQFF. The CDR3 DNA follows: TGTGCTAGCAGCTCCACTAGCGGGATGAGCAATGAGCAGTTCTTC.

In its sample, this clonotype was seen a few times. This chain connects TRBV4-1 to TRBJ1-1; D gene unclear. Per the germline V gene, CDR1 is MGHRA and CDR2 is YSYEKL. Deletions cut 0 bases from V and 1 base from J, with 18 bases between. CDR3 length: 18 amino acids. CDR3 nucleotide sequence: TGCGCCAGCAGCCAAGATAGGCGGGCGACATATTCGAACACTGAAGCTTTCTTT. This gives the protein CASSQDRRATYSNTEAFF.

The genes are TRBV5-1 and TRBJ2-7; 8 bases are shared with TRBD2. The germline CDR1 and CDR2 sequences are SGHRS and YFSETQ. The ends lost 0 bases at V and 5 bases at J; junction bases unmatched: 4. CDR3 length equals 14 residues. CDR3 protein: CASSLARTSNEQYF. CDR3 coding DNA: TGCGCCAGCAGCTTGGCCCGGACTAGCAACGAGCAGTACTTC.

V and J are TRBV5-1 and TRBJ2-1; 7 nucleotides agree with TRBD1. Germline assignment: CDR1 SGHRS and CDR2 YFSETQ. This CDR3 is built from 14 residues. Unmatched junction bases numbered 16, after V lost 3 bases and J lost 16 bases. CDR3 amino acids: CASSSRQGVKVIFF. In nucleotides, the CDR3 is TGCGCCAGCAGCTCGAGACAGGGAGTAAAGGTAATCTTCTTC. The whole variable domain, filled in from reference TRBV5-1 and TRBJ2-1, reads KAGVTQTPRYLIKTRGQQVTLSCSPISGHRSVSWYQQTPGQGLQFLFEYFSETQRNKGNFPGRFSGRQFSNSRSEMNVSTLELGDSALYLCASSSRQGVKVIFFGPGTRLTVL.

The V and J genes are TRBV27 and TRBJ2-3, with 9 bases that match TRBD2. The V segment lost 0 bases and the J segment 4 bases; nucleotides outside the gene matches: 8. The CDR3 loop spans 17 amino acids. Germline CDR1 and CDR2: MNHEY and SMNVEV (reference sequence). The CDR3 protein is CASSLSGGRAGSDTQYF. The DNA of the CDR3 is TGTGCCAGCAGTTTATCAGGCGGGAGGGCCGGGTCAGATACGCAGTATTTT.

The chain recombines TRBV18 with TRBJ2-2, with D possibly matching TRBD2 (5 bases). V lost 1 base, J lost 4 bases, and 10 bases lay in between. The CDR3 contains 15 residues. Germline V gives CDR1 KGHSH, CDR2 LQKENI. The DNA for the CDR3 is TGTGCCAGCTCACCACAGCGGAGAGGCACCGGGGAGCTGTTTTTT. Translated, it gives CASSPQRRGTGELFF.

The genes are TRBV4-1 and TRBJ1-4; 8 bases are a match to TRBD1. Germline V gives CDR1 MGHRA, CDR2 YSYEKL. The CDR3 length is 15 residues. The trim removed 4 bases at V and 3 bases at J, leaving 4 bases unmatched. The CDR3 region is CASSLPGGPNEKLFF. In DNA, the CDR3 is TGCGCCAGCAGCCTCCCAGGGGGCCCTAATGAAAAACTGTTTTTT.

This sequence joins TRBV7-9 and TRBJ1-1; no definite D call. The germline gives CDR1 SEHNR, CDR2 FQNEAQ (reference sequence). Trimming removed 6 bases from V and 5 bases from J, with 13 bases in between. The CDR3 contains 13 residues. CDR3: CASSFVVGTEAFF. CDR3 DNA sequence: TGTGCCAGCAGTTTTGTCGTTGGGACTGAAGCTTTCTTT.

This chain connects TRBV6-1 to TRBJ2-2; 10 bases are shared with TRBD2. Germline V gene lookup returns CDR1 MNHNS and CDR2 SASEGT. This CDR3 is built from 18 residues. J gave up 0 bases and V 6 bases, and 10 bases lay outside the gene matches. CDR3 coding DNA: TGTGCCAGCAGCCCAAGGGGGACTAGCGTCCCGAACACCGGGGAGCTGTTTTTT. It yields the protein CASSPRGTSVPNTGELFF.

The chain recombines TRBV14 with TRBJ2-7, with D hard to call. Trimming left V 0 bases short and J 1 base short, with 7 bases between. Germline V lookup: CDR1 SGHDN, CDR2 FVKESK. The CDR3 is 14 amino acids. Here the CDR3 reads CASSQELASYEQYF. The DNA of the CDR3 is TGTGCCAGCAGCCAAGAATTGGCTTCCTACGAGCAGTACTTC. The whole variable domain, filled in from reference TRBV14 and TRBJ2-7, reads EAGVTQFPSHSVIEKGQTVTLRCDPISGHDNLYWYRRVMGKEIKFLLHFVKESKQDESGMPNNRFLAERTGGTYSTLKVQPAELEDSGVYFCASSQELASYEQYFGPGTRLTVT.

The gene calls are TRBV20-1 and TRBJ2-2, with a possible D match to TRBD2 (6 bases). V gave up 0 bases and J gave up 3 bases, with 8 bases separating them. Germline-derived CDR1 and CDR2 are DFQATT and SNEGSKA (reference sequence). This CDR3 has 14 amino acids. The CDR3 coding sequence is TGCAGTGCTAGAGATTGGGAGGACACCGGGGAGCTGTTTTTT. Residues: CSARDWEDTGELFF.